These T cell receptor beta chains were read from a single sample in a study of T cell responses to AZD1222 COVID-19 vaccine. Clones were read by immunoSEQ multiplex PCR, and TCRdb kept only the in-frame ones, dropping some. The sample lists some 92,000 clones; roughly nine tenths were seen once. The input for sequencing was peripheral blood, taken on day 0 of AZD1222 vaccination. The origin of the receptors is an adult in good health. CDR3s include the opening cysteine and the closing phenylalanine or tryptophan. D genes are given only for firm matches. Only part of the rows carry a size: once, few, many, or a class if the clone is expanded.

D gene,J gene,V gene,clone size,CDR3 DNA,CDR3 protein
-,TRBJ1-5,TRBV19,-,TGTGCCAGTAGTATGCACGGGCAGCCCCAGCATTTT,CASSMHGQPQHF
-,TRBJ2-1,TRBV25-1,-,TGTGCCAGCAGTGCGCGGGGCCCGCCTCGCTACAATGAGCAGTTCTTC,CASSARGPPRYNEQFF
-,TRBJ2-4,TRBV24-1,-,TGTGCCACCAGAACCGGGACGGAGAACACCCTAGCCAAAAACATTCAGTACTTC,CATRTGTENTLAKNIQYF
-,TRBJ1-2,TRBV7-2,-,TGTGCCAGCAGCTTATCAGGGGTGGGGGCCGGCTACACCTTC,CASSLSGVGAGYTF
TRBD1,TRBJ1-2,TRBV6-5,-,TGTGCCAGCAGTCCCGACAGGGCGACTAACTATGGCTACACCTTC,CASSPDRATNYGYTF
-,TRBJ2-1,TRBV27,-,TGTGCCAGCAGTTCGTTCCTTATCCGACTCAACTACAATGAGCAGTTCTTC,CASSSFLIRLNYNEQFF
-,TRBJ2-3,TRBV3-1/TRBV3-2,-,TGTGCCAGCAGCCCTTCACTAGAGTTAGATACGCAGTATTTT,CASSPSLELDTQYF
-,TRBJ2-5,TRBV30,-,TGTGCCTGGAGTGTAGGGGCAGGGATCCAAGAGACCCAGTACTTC,CAWSVGAGIQETQYF
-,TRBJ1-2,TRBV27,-,TGTGCCAGCAGTTTAACGGGGGGCCTGGGCTACACCTTC,CASSLTGGLGYTF
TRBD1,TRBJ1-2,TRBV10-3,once,TGTGCCATCAGTGAGTCTCTTGGGCGGGGGACAGGGGAGGAGGATGGCTACACCTTC,CAISESLGRGTGEEDGYTF
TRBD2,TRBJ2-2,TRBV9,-,TGTGCCAGCAGCGTAGGTCTAGCGGGAGACACCGGGGAGCTGTTTTTT,CASSVGLAGDTGELFF
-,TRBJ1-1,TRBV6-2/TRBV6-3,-,TGTGCCAGCAGTTGGCTCAGGTACATGAACACTGAAGCTTTCTTT,CASSWLRYMNTEAFF
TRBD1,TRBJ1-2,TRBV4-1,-,TGCGCCAGCAGCCGCGAACCGGGACAGTACTATGGCTACACCTTC,CASSREPGQYYGYTF
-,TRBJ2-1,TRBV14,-,TGTGCCAGCAGCCAACAGCATGGGAGCTCCTACAATGAGCAGTTCTTC,CASSQQHGSSYNEQFF
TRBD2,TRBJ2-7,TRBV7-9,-,TGTGCCAGCAGCCCCCGCCTGAGCGGGAGGCACTACGAGCAGTACTTC,CASSPRLSGRHYEQYF
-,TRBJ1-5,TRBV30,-,TGTGCCTGCCGGAGAAAACTGGATAGCAATCAGCCCCAGCATTTT,CACRRKLDSNQPQHF
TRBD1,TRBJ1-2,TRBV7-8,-,TGTGCCAGCAGCTTTACAGGGGATTTTGGCTACACCTTC,CASSFTGDFGYTF
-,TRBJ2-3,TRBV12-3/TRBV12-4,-,TGTGCCAGCAGCTACCACGATACGCAGTATTTT,CASSYHDTQYF
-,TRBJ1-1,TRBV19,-,TGTGCCAGTAGTATCCAGGGCGACGAGGGTGATGAAGCTTTCTTT,CASSIQGDEGDEAFF
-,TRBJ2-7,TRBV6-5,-,TGTGCCAGCAGTTTTACTCCGCGACTTTCGACCTACGAGCAGTACTTC,CASSFTPRLSTYEQYF
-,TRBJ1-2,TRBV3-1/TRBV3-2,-,TGTGCCAGCAGCCAAGGGGTCTTCACCATCTATGGCTACACCTTC,CASSQGVFTIYGYTF
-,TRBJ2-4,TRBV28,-,TGTGCCAGCAGCCCCTGGGCAGGACAACTAGCCAAAAACATTCAGTACTTC,CASSPWAGQLAKNIQYF
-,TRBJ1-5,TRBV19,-,TGTGCCAGTAGTATAGCCGAGGGGCGCGGTGGTCAGCCCCAGCATTTT,CASSIAEGRGGQPQHF
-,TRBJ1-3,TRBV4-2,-,TGTGCCAGCAGCCAACCGCAAGGGAGCTCTGGAAACACCATATATTTT,CASSQPQGSSGNTIYF
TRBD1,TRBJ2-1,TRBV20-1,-,TGCAGTGCTAGAAACAGGGGGCAGGTCTTC,CSARNRGQVF
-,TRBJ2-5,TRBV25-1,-,TGTGCCAGCAGTGTCACCGGGGCCGGAGAGACCCAGTACTTC,CASSVTGAGETQYF
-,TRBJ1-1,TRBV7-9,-,TGTGCCAGCAGCCCACCCAGGCCTGAAGCTTTCTTT,CASSPPRPEAFF
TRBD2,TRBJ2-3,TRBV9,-,TGTGCCAGCAGCGTAATAGCGGGAGGCACAGATACGCAGTATTTT,CASSVIAGGTDTQYF
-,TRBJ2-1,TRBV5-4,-,TGTGCCAGCACCACGGAATGGCAGAGAAAGAATGAGCAGTTCTTC,CASTTEWQRKNEQFF
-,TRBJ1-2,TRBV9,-,TGTGCCAGCAGCGTAGGGTCAGGGGAATCTGGTGGCTACACCTTC,CASSVGSGESGGYTF
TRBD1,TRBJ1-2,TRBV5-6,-,TGTGCCAGCAGCTTGTTAGGGACAGATACTAACTATGGCTACACCTTC,CASSLLGTDTNYGYTF
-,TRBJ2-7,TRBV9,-,TGTGCCAGCAGCCCCGGGGGACGGAGTAGCTACGAGCAGTACTTC,CASSPGGRSSYEQYF
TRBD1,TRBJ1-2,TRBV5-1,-,TGCGCCAGCAGCGCCTACGGACAGGCAGATGGCTACACCTTC,CASSAYGQADGYTF
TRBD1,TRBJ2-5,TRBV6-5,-,TGTGCCAGCAGGCGGGACAGGGCGGGGGAGACCCAGTACTTC,CASRRDRAGETQYF
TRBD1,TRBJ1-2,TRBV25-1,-,TGTGCCAGCAGTGAACCCCGGGGGACAGCATATGGCTACACCTTC,CASSEPRGTAYGYTF